The rows below give T cell receptor beta chains drawn from one sample of a study of cytomegalovirus exposure and HLA in healthy donors. Assay: immunoSEQ multiplex PCR; the TCRdb copy retains only in-frame clones and omits some. The table counts 50,000 to 70,000 clones; around 3.6% lies in the top ten. Source material: PBMCs. The source is a woman aged 18-30 years in good health and CMV-seronegative. The CDR3 runs from the conserved cysteine through the conserved F or W. D genes are given only for firm matches. The size field is filled for only some rows; it gives once, few, many or a size class.

V gene,clone size,D gene,J gene,CDR3 protein,CDR3 DNA
TRBV18,-,-,TRBJ2-7,CASSLEGVGSYEQYF,TGTGCCAGCTCCCTTGAGGGCGTCGGTTCCTACGAGCAGTACTTC
TRBV18,-,-,TRBJ2-2,CASSRQTNTGELFF,TGTGCCAGCTCACGACAGACGAACACCGGGGAGCTGTTTTTT
TRBV20-1,-,-,TRBJ2-1,CSGGSYNEQFF,TGCAGTGGAGGGTCCTACAATGAGCAGTTCTTC
TRBV18,-,-,TRBJ1-1,CASSPGRDGTEAFF,TGTGCCAGCTCACCAGGGAGGGATGGGACTGAAGCTTTCTTT
TRBV7-3,-,-,TRBJ2-3,CASSLGGGPDTQYF,TGTGCCAGCAGCTTAGGTGGGGGCCCAGATACGCAGTATTTT
TRBV2,-,TRBD2,TRBJ2-7,CASSEQGSGISYEQYF,TGTGCCAGCAGTGAACAGGGTAGCGGGATATCCTACGAGCAGTACTTC
TRBV30,-,-,TRBJ2-1,CAWSDLDNEQFF,TGTGCCTGGAGTGATCTAGACAATGAGCAGTTCTTC
TRBV5-1,-,TRBD2,TRBJ2-5,CASSFAGGETQYF,TGCGCCAGCAGCTTCGCGGGGGGAGAGACCCAGTACTTC
TRBV10-2,-,-,TRBJ2-5,CASRDAPPGTQYF,TGCGCCAGCAGAGATGCACCGCCCGGGACCCAGTACTTC
TRBV5-4,-,-,TRBJ1-2,CASSFRGGRNYGYTF,TGTGCCAGCAGCTTCAGGGGAGGGAGAAACTATGGCTACACCTTC
TRBV5-1,-,TRBD2,TRBJ2-5,CASSSFPRAGEETQYF,TGCGCCAGCAGCTCCTTCCCCCGAGCGGGAGAAGAGACCCAGTACTTC
TRBV10-3,-,-,TRBJ2-5,CAISEGTGETQYF,TGTGCCATCAGTGAAGGAACCGGGGAGACCCAGTACTTC
TRBV5-1,-,-,TRBJ1-1,CASSRGQTNTEAFF,TGCGCCAGCAGCAGGGGACAAACGAACACTGAAGCTTTCTTT
TRBV13,-,TRBD2,TRBJ2-7,CASKGLAGPAHYEQYF,TGTGCCAGCAAAGGGCTAGCGGGCCCAGCCCACTACGAGCAGTACTTC
TRBV7-3,-,-,TRBJ1-1,CASSLTPGKNAEAFF,TGTGCCAGCAGCTTAACGCCAGGGAAGAATGCTGAAGCTTTCTTT
TRBV5-1,-,TRBD1,TRBJ1-1,CASSITGTGGIGSAAFF,TGCGCCAGCAGCATTACCGGGACAGGGGGCATTGGGTCGGCAGCTTTCTTT
TRBV12-5,-,TRBD1,TRBJ2-1,CASGADRGTYNEQFF,TGTGCTAGTGGTGCTGACAGGGGAACTTACAATGAGCAGTTCTTC
TRBV30,-,TRBD2,TRBJ2-7,CAWSDGTSVILEQYF,TGTGCCTGGAGTGACGGGACTAGCGTGATACTCGAGCAGTACTTC
TRBV10-3,-,-,TRBJ2-5,CAISESTTSQETQYF,TGTGCCATCAGTGAGTCTACTACATCCCAAGAGACCCAGTACTTC
TRBV15,-,TRBD1,TRBJ2-3,CATSRTGSPDTQYF,TGTGCCACCAGTAGGACAGGGAGTCCAGATACGCAGTATTTT
TRBV4-1,-,-,TRBJ1-1,CASSGVSVVMNTEAFF,TGCGCCAGCAGCGGAGTAAGTGTGGTAATGAACACTGAAGCTTTCTTT
TRBV19,-,-,TRBJ1-2,CASSFSVNYGYTF,TGTGCCAGTAGTTTTTCAGTTAACTATGGCTACACCTTC
TRBV10-3,-,TRBD1,TRBJ1-2,CAISPNRDRGPTGGYTF,TGTGCCATCAGCCCCAACCGGGACAGGGGGCCCACAGGTGGCTACACCTTC
TRBV2,-,-,TRBJ1-2,CASSARRQGPYGYTF,TGTGCCAGCAGCGCCCGTCGACAAGGCCCCTATGGCTACACCTTC
TRBV5-1,-,-,TRBJ1-1,CASSLDVQGWAFF,TGCGCCAGCAGCTTGGATGTCCAGGGGTGGGCTTTCTTT
TRBV30,-,-,TRBJ1-6,CAWGPEGSYNSPLHF,TGTGCCTGGGGGCCCGAGGGATCCTATAATTCACCCCTCCACTTT
TRBV19,-,TRBD1,TRBJ1-1,CASRDRGRGTEAFF,TGTGCCAGTAGGGACAGGGGACGGGGCACTGAAGCTTTCTTT
TRBV4-2,-,-,TRBJ2-1,CASSQVGQTRPYNEQFF,TGTGCCAGCAGCCAAGTGGGCCAAACCCGGCCCTACAATGAGCAGTTCTTC
TRBV7-3,-,-,TRBJ2-3,CASSRVAGRTDTQYF,TGTGCCAGCAGCCGGGTCGCCGGTCGCACAGATACGCAGTATTTT
TRBV6-1,-,-,TRBJ1-2,CASTAGEGYGYTF,TGTGCCAGCACGGCAGGGGAGGGCTATGGCTACACCTTC
TRBV7-6,-,TRBD1,TRBJ2-7,CASSLSGGSYEQYF,TGTGCCAGCAGCTTATCAGGGGGCTCCTACGAGCAGTACTTC
TRBV27,-,TRBD1,TRBJ2-2,CASSFSLPWTGVSGELFF,TGTGCCAGCAGCTTTAGTTTACCATGGACAGGGGTCAGCGGGGAGCTGTTTTTT
TRBV5-1,-,TRBD2,TRBJ2-3,CASSSGLGADTQYF,TGCGCCAGCAGTAGCGGGTTAGGGGCAGATACGCAGTATTTT
TRBV6-5,-,-,TRBJ2-2,CASSTPWTGELFF,TGTGCCAGCAGCACTCCATGGACCGGGGAGCTGTTTTTT
TRBV28,-,TRBD1,TRBJ1-1,CASSFPPGQANTEAFF,TGTGCCAGCAGTTTCCCACCGGGACAGGCGAACACTGAAGCTTTCTTT
TRBV2,-,-,TRBJ1-1,CASSERQGEAFF,TGTGCCAGCAGTGAACGGCAGGGTGAAGCTTTCTTT
TRBV23-1,-,-,TRBJ2-7,CASSLKGGAQYF,TGCGCCAGCAGTCTAAAGGGGGGGGCTCAGTACTTC
TRBV13,-,-,TRBJ2-5,CASSPRGAPETQYF,TGTGCCAGCAGCCCCCGGGGGGCCCCAGAGACCCAGTACTTC
TRBV30,-,TRBD1,TRBJ1-2,CAWETGGNYGYTF,TGTGCCTGGGAGACAGGGGGCAACTATGGCTACACCTTC
TRBV2,-,-,TRBJ1-2,CASSKGGLSYGYTF,TGTGCCAGCAGTAAAGGGGGGCTGTCCTATGGCTACACCTTC
TRBV2,-,TRBD1,TRBJ2-7,CASRTGRTMGAYEQYF,TGTGCCAGCAGGACAGGGCGCACAATGGGGGCCTACGAGCAGTACTTC
TRBV6-1,-,TRBD1,TRBJ2-7,CASRGQGVYEQYF,TGTGCCAGCAGGGGACAGGGGGTTTACGAGCAGTACTTC
TRBV6-1,-,-,TRBJ1-5,CASRPGGLVQPQHF,TGTGCCAGCAGGCCCGGGGGTTTGGTTCAGCCCCAGCATTTT
TRBV5-1,-,TRBD1,TRBJ1-1,CASSRDSRNTEAFF,TGCGCCAGCAGTCGGGACAGCAGGAACACTGAAGCTTTCTTT
TRBV6-6,-,-,TRBJ2-1,CASSYTNEQFF,TGTGCCAGCAGTTACACAAATGAGCAGTTCTTC
TRBV6-1,-,-,TRBJ2-5,CASSDLTNGGKETQYF,TGTGCCAGCAGTGATTTAACGAATGGCGGCAAAGAGACCCAGTACTTC
TRBV6-1,-,-,TRBJ1-1,CASSEKSSAFF,TGTGCCAGCAGTGAAAAATCTTCTGCTTTCTTT
TRBV4-1,-,TRBD1,TRBJ1-2,CASSRRTGDYGYTF,TGCGCCAGCAGCCGACGGACAGGGGACTATGGCTACACCTTC
TRBV30,-,-,TRBJ1-1,CAWAVMNTEAFF,TGTGCTTGGGCGGTCATGAACACTGAAGCTTTCTTT
TRBV2,-,TRBD2,TRBJ2-1,CASSEREGGNEQFF,TGTGCCAGCAGTGAACGGGAGGGAGGCAATGAGCAGTTCTTC
TRBV5-6,-,-,TRBJ1-2,CASSWDVGGNYGYTF,TGTGCCAGCAGCTGGGATGTGGGGGGTAACTATGGCTACACCTTC
TRBV4-2,-,-,TRBJ1-2,CASSQEGTQGRGYTF,TGTGCCAGCAGCCAAGAAGGTACCCAGGGTCGAGGCTACACCTTC
TRBV30,-,-,TRBJ1-5,CAGSHDSYSNQPQHF,TGTGCCGGGAGTCACGACAGCTATAGCAATCAGCCCCAGCATTTT
TRBV25-1,-,-,TRBJ2-5,CASSERERETQYF,TGTGCCAGCAGTGAAAGGGAGAGAGAGACCCAGTACTTC
TRBV6-1,-,-,TRBJ1-1,CASGRGSENTEAFF,TGTGCCAGCGGTAGGGGATCTGAGAACACTGAAGCTTTCTTT
TRBV5-1,-,TRBD2,TRBJ2-2,CASSWSSGVVTGELFF,TGCGCCAGCAGCTGGTCTAGCGGGGTGGTGACCGGGGAGCTGTTTTTT
TRBV14,medium-sized,-,TRBJ2-3,CASSPRSLAPGTDTQYF,TGTGCCAGCAGCCCCCGGAGCCTAGCGCCCGGCACAGATACGCAGTATTTT
TRBV9,-,TRBD1,TRBJ2-2,CASSVGGGFTGELFF,TGTGCCAGCAGCGTAGGAGGGGGCTTCACCGGGGAGCTGTTTTTT
TRBV29-1,-,-,TRBJ2-6,CTPTRERRYLSGANVLTF,TGCACTCCTACCCGGGAGAGGAGGTACCTATCTGGGGCCAACGTCCTGACTTTC
TRBV5-1,-,TRBD1,TRBJ1-2,CASSADRGAGYTF,TGCGCCAGCAGCGCGGACAGGGGGGCTGGCTACACCTTC